These 10 T cell receptor beta chains were sequenced from one sample in a study of CD8 T cells in Susac syndrome. Random hexamers were used to reverse transcribe roughly 0.45 to 1 ug of RNA. Via MiXCR, TCRdb re-called the immunoSEQ multiplex PCR reads, giving one row per CDR3 protein. The data show approximately 180,000 distinct CDR3 sequences, over 85% seen once. Sequenced input: CD4+ T cells from PBMCs. Source of these receptors: a human donor with multiple sclerosis.

This clonotype was detected once. The CDR3: CASSLRGDEQFF. The DNA for the CDR3 is TGTGCCAGCAGCTTAAGGGGTGATGAGCAGTTCTTC. The chain is built from TRBV7-2 and TRBJ2-1, with D possibly being TRBD1 (5 bases). The V end was cut by 2 bases, the J end by 8 bases, with 7 bases between. The CDR3 runs to 12 residues. The germline V gene encodes CDR1 SGHTA and CDR2 FQGNSA. Complete variable domain (other parts from reference TRBV7-2 and TRBJ2-1): GAGVSQSPSNKVTEKGKDVELRCDPISGHTALYWYRQSLGQGLEFLIYFQGNSAPDKSGLPSDRFSAERTGGSVSTLTIQRTQQEDSAVYLCASSLRGDEQFFGPGTRLTVL.

A single count supports this clonotype. The rearrangement uses TRBV20-1 and TRBJ2-1, with 11 bases fitting TRBD2. CDR1 is DFQATT and CDR2 is SNEGSKA in the germline V gene (reference sequence). The V gene end was trimmed by 3 bases and the J gene end by 8 bases; junction bases not matched to a gene: 6. This CDR3 is built from 14 residues. The CDR3 reads CSARNSGGADEQFF. Written as DNA, the CDR3 is TGCAGTGCTAGGAATAGCGGGGGGGCCGATGAGCAGTTCTTC.

V and J are TRBV4-1 and TRBJ2-4; D not resolved. Trimming removed 3 bases at V and 1 base at J, with 16 bases between. The CDR3 is 17 amino acids. Germline V gives CDR1 MGHRA, CDR2 YSYEKL. The CDR3 sequence: CASSQPRAGEAKNIQYF. The CDR3 nucleotides are TGCGCCAGCAGCCAGCCCCGGGCAGGAGAGGCCAAAAACATTCAGTACTTC.

The chain couples TRBV5-6 to TRBJ2-2; D is unresolved. This CDR3 has 14 amino acids. V gave up 4 bases and J gave up 4 bases, with 11 bases separating them. CDR1 and CDR2 (germline): SGHDT, YYEEEE. CDR3 protein: CASSPRRITGELFF. DNA for the CDR3: TGTGCCAGCAGCCCGCGTCGGATCACCGGGGAGCTGTTTTTT. The entire variable domain, with the rest obtained from reference TRBV5-6 and TRBJ2-2, is as follows: DAGVTQSPTHLIKTRGQQVTLRCSPKSGHDTVSWYQQALGQGPQFIFQYYEEEERQRGNFPDRFSGHQFPNYSSELNVNALLLGDSALYLCASSPRRITGELFFGEGSRLTVL.

The V gene is TRBV6-2 or TRBV6-3, the J gene TRBJ1-5, with 9 bases aligning to TRBD1. Germline lookup yields CDR1 MNHEY and CDR2 SVGEGT. The CDR3 extends over 14 amino acids. V dropped 5 bases and J dropped 8; count of bases not matched to a gene: 7. CDR3 nucleotides: TGTGCCAGCAGTCGTACAGGGGGCCAAGAGCCCCAGCATTTT. Its translation: CASSRTGGQEPQHF.

The rearrangement links TRBV5-1 to TRBJ1-4, with no clear D. From germline, CDR1 is SGHRS and CDR2 YFSETQ. The CDR3 loop spans 15 amino acids. The V end lost 4 bases, the J end lost 0 bases, and 10 bases lay between the germline ends. The CDR3 DNA is TGCGCCAGCAGCGTCCGAACAGCAACTAATGAAAAACTGTTTTTT. Translating gives CASSVRTATNEKLFF.

The rearrangement joins TRBV20-1 to TRBJ2-7; 8 nucleotides agree with TRBD2. The CDR3 extends over 15 amino acids. V shed 1 base and J 4 bases; nucleotides not matched to a gene: 9. The germline V gene encodes CDR1 DFQATT and CDR2 SNEGSKA (reference sequence). The CDR3 sequence: CSARVPSGSLYEQYF. The CDR3 DNA follows: TGCAGTGCTAGAGTTCCCAGCGGGAGCCTTTACGAGCAGTACTTC.

The chain carries TRBV6-6 and TRBJ1-6, with 7 bases fitting TRBD1. The V gene's germline CDR1 is MNHNY and CDR2 SVGAGI (reference sequence). V was clipped by 5 bases and J by 10 bases; unmatched bases: 5. The CDR3 runs to 13 residues. CDR3 protein: CASSPRGESPLHF. As DNA, the CDR3 is TGTGCCAGCAGTCCCAGGGGGGAATCACCCCTCCACTTT.

The J gene is TRBJ2-1, the V gene TRBV7-9, with D tentatively TRBD1 (6 bases). V was clipped by 3 bases and J by 7 bases, with 10 bases between them. Germline CDR1 reads SEHNR; CDR2 reads FQNEAQ (reference sequence). The CDR3 extends over 13 amino acids. In DNA form, the CDR3 reads TGTGCCAGCAGCTTTGAGGGGGTGAATGAGCAGTTCTTC. This gives the protein CASSFEGVNEQFF.

The chain recombines TRBV5-1 with TRBJ1-5; D gene uncertain. V shed 1 base and J shed 5 bases, with 10 bases lying between them. CDR3 length: 14 residues. Germline V CDR1 and CDR2: SGHRS, YFSETQ. The chain's CDR3 is CASSLLGSDQPQHF. CDR3 bases: TGCGCCAGCAGCTTGCTCGGGTCCGATCAGCCCCAGCATTTT.